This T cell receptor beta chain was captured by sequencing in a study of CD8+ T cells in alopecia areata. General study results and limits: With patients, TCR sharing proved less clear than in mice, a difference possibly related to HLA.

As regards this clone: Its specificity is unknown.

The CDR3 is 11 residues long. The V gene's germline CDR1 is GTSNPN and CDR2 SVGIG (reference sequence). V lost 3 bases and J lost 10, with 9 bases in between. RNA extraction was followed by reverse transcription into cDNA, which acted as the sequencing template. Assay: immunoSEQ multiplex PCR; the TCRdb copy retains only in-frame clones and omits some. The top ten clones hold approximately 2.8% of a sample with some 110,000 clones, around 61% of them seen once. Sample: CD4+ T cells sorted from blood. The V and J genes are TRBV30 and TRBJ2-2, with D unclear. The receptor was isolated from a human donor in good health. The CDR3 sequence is CAWRSPEELFF. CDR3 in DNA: TGTGCCTGGAGGTCCCCCGAGGAGCTGTTTTTT.